This TCR beta chain was identified during a study of blood T cells in healthy people across ages. This clonotype showed up just a few times. This CDR3 has 16 residues. Germline trimming cut 4 bases from V and 6 bases from J; bases unmatched to any gene: 7. Looked up from germline, CDR1 is PRHDT and CDR2 is FYEKMQ (reference sequence). A second PCR, run for roughly 7 to 11 cycles, used a sample-barcoded 5' primer plus a J-beta primer mix. TCRdb reanalysed the 5' RACE reads using MiXCR and keeps one entry per CDR3 protein. This table has some 1.4 million distinct CDR3 sequences, roughly 40% appearing once. Donation came from healthy Caucasian individuals in Russia who were aged 6 to 90. A minimum of 6 micrograms of total RNA was extracted per sample.

The source is a woman aged 18-29 years in good health. This chain joins TRBV13 and TRBJ2-1; 12 bases line up with TRBD2. The sequenced sample consisted of blood. CDR3 in DNA: TGTGCCAGCAGCTCTAAAACTAGCGGGAGGCGCAATGAGCAGTTCTTC. Protein product: CASSSKTSGRRNEQFF.